The 26 T cell receptor beta chains listed next were all sequenced from one sample in a study of tumor and adjacent non-tumor tissue in lung cancer. TCRbeta libraries were built with three rounds of nested PCR, modified from ARM-PCR. A single record per CDR3 protein comes from TCRdb applying MiXCR to the multiplex PCR reads. The table includes 60,000 to 85,000 distinct CDR3 sequences, just over 75% detected once. This sample's RNA came from whole unsorted tissue. The normal lung tissue was taken more than 3 cm from the tumor edge. Material for sequencing was distant non-tumor lung tissue. Receptor source: a man aged 65 to 79 with non-small cell lung cancer.

A remark on this clonotype: One end of the junction fails to match germline, which may point to a read error. This chain connects TRBV11-3 to TRBJ2-2; 7 nucleotides line up with TRBD2. From germline, CDR1 is SGHNT and CDR2 YENEEA. The length of the CDR3 is 16 residues. CDR3: CASTRLLARNTWELFF. The CDR3, as DNA: TGTGCCAGCACCCGCCTACTAGCGAGGAACACCTGGGAGCTGTTTTTT.

On this clonotype itself: Compared with germline, one end of the junction differs, possibly owing to a read error. The V gene is TRBV2, the J gene TRBJ2-7; D unclear. CDR3 length: 12 residues. From germline, CDR1 is SNHLY and CDR2 FYNNEI. In nucleotides, the CDR3 is TGTGACAGCTGGCCGGCCCGCTACGAGCAGTACTTC. It translates to CDSWPARYEQYF.

Of note for this clonotype: A much larger clone lies a single base off, so this may be a read error. V is TRBV20-1 and J is TRBJ1-2; D ambiguous. Germline V gene data show CDR1 as DFQATT and CDR2 as SNEGSKA (reference sequence). CDR3 length equals 10 residues. V shed 4 bases and J shed 7 bases, with 7 bases lying between them. The CDR3, as DNA: TGCAGTGCTAAAGGATGTGGCTACACCTTC. Translation gives CSAKGCGYTF.

As regards this clonotype: A junction boundary mismatches the germline segment, possibly from a read error. V usage is TRBV4-3 and J usage is TRBJ2-7; D not certain. The J call may not be correct, given that the DNA end is closer to TRBJ2-1. The CDR3 loop spans 15 amino acids. Germline loops: CDR1 LGHNA, CDR2 YSLEER. The CDR3 reads CSSSHTTKRFHEQFF. In DNA form, the CDR3 reads TGCTCCAGCAGCCACACCACCAAGAGGTTCCACGAGCAGTTCTTC.

J is TRBJ1-4 and V is TRBV11-2, with TRBD1 matching 8 bases. Germline CDR1 and CDR2: SGHAT and FQNNGV. The CDR3 has 13 amino acids. Germline trimming cut 5 bases from V and 8 bases from J; bases unmatched to any gene: 4. The CDR3 sequence is CASSATGVEKLFF. In DNA form, the CDR3 reads TGTGCCAGCAGCGCGACAGGGGTGGAAAAACTGTTTTTT.

V and J are TRBV11-2 and TRBJ2-2, with 8 positions matching TRBD1. V lost 8 bases to trimming and J lost 1 base; unmatched junction nucleotides: 6. The germline V gene encodes CDR1 SGHAT and CDR2 FQNNGV. CDR3 length: 15 residues. This chain's CDR3 is CASRIGTGNTGELFF. DNA for the CDR3: TGTGCCAGCCGGATCGGGACAGGGAACACCGGGGAGCTGTTTTTT.

The chain recombines TRBV20-1 with TRBJ2-6; either TRBD1 or TRBD2 may supply D (5 bases each). Trimming removed 1 base at V and 6 bases at J, with 13 bases between. The CDR3 has 15 amino acids. CDR1 and CDR2 from the germline V gene are DFQATT and SNEGSKA (reference sequence). The CDR3 coding sequence is TGCAGTGCTAGAGCTGGTGGGGGAGAGGCCAACGTCCTGACTTTC. Protein: CSARAGGGEANVLTF.

This clonotype has just a few counts. This sequence joins TRBV7-8 and TRBJ1-2, with D perhaps TRBD1 (6 bases). With 8 bases removed from V and 2 bases from J, the gap between germline ends came to 18 bases. The V gene's germline CDR1 is SGHVS and CDR2 FQNEAQ. The CDR3 covers 15 residues. This CDR3 is CASALSPGTNYGYTF. The CDR3 bases are TGTGCCAGCGCACTTAGTCCTGGGACAAACTATGGCTACACCTTC.

This clonotype was detected only a few times. CDR3 region: CASSVTSGSTDTQYF. Here the CDR3 DNA reads TGTGCCAGCAGTGTGACTAGCGGAAGCACAGATACGCAGTATTTT. This rearrangement joins TRBV6-4 to TRBJ2-3; 9 positions agree with TRBD2. CDR1 is MRHNA, CDR2 SNTAGT, per germline. The CDR3 sequence is 15 residues long. With V trimmed by 4 bases and J by 0 bases, 2 bases remained unmatched.

As to this clonotype: The junction differs from germline at one of its ends, possibly a read error. The gene calls are TRBV28 and TRBJ1-5; D not resolved. This CDR3 comprises 15 residues. Germline-derived CDR1 and CDR2 are MDHEN and SYDVKM. CDR3: CASSPSTGGNQPQLF. CDR3 DNA: TGTGCCAGTAGTCCCTCGACGGGCGGCAATCAGCCCCAGCTTTTT.

Concerning this clonotype: A much larger clone lies a single base off, so this may be a read error. The V gene is TRBV6-2 or TRBV6-3, the J gene TRBJ2-2; perhaps TRBD2 as D (5 bases). This CDR3 contains 12 residues. Per germline, CDR1 MNHEY and CDR2 SVGEGT. CDR3 sequence reads: CASSTKTGELIF. DNA for the CDR3: TGTGCAAGCAGTACCAAAACCGGGGAGCTGATTTTT.

About this clonotype: Relative to the germline gene, one junction end is altered; a read error may explain this. V is TRBV28 and J is TRBJ2-3; 7 bases agree with TRBD1. CDR1 and CDR2 (germline): MDHEN, SYDVKM. The CDR3 covers 15 residues. CDR3 DNA sequence: TGTGCCAGCAGTATATGGCTACAGGGGACAGATACGCAGTATTTT. Translation gives CASSIWLQGTDTQYF. Filled out from reference TRBV28 and TRBJ2-3, the complete variable domain reads DVKVTQSSRYLVKRTGEKVFLECVQDMDHENMFWYRQDPGLGLRLIYFSYDVKMKEKGDIPEGYSVSREKKERFSLILESASTNQTSMYLCASSIWLQGTDTQYFGPGTRLTVL.

Comments on this clonotype: Given a much more abundant clone one base away, this may be a read error. This chain joins TRBV14 and TRBJ2-1, with a tentative D call TRBD1 (6 bases). Looked up from germline, CDR1 is SGHDN and CDR2 is FVKESK. This CDR3 is 13 amino acids long. CDR3 in amino acids: CASSLGGRSEQLF. In nucleotides, the CDR3 is TGTGCCAGCAGCCTAGGGGGTAGGAGTGAGCAGTTGTTC.

CDR3 protein: CSTRTAMREKLFF. For the CDR3, the DNA is TGCAGCACCCGGACAGCCATGAGGGAAAAACTGTTTTTT. The V and J genes are TRBV29-1 and TRBJ1-4; D perhaps matches TRBD1 (6 bases). CDR3 size: 13 residues. V was pared by 8 bases and J by 8 bases, with 18 bases between. CDR1 and CDR2 from the germline V gene are SQVTM and ANQGSEA.

On this clonotype itself: Possible read error: a much larger clone is one base away. V and J are TRBV5-6 and TRBJ2-5, with 7 bases aligning to TRBD1. V trimming: 4 bases; J trimming: 4 bases; junction bases outside the gene matches: 13. The germline CDR1 and CDR2 sequences are SGHDT and YYEEEE. The CDR3 runs 16 residues. In DNA form, the CDR3 reads TGTGCCAGCAGCCCTGACGACAGGGCTTTCGGAGAGACCCAGTACTTC. Its translation: CASSPDDRAFGETQYF.

This clonotype is a singleton in its sample. No conserved phenylalanine or tryptophan is present at the end of the CDR3, so a read error is the likely explanation. The chain joins TRBV5-6 to TRBJ2-3; unclear D gene. Per the germline V gene, CDR1 is SGHDT and CDR2 is YYEEEE. This CDR3 spans 11 amino acids. The CDR3, as DNA: TGTACCAGCATCTTTGAAGATATGCAGTATCTT. Translating it yields CTSIFEDMQYL.

In the case of this clonotype: This is likely a read error, given that the CDR3 carries no conserved phenylalanine or tryptophan at its end. J is TRBJ2-5 and V is TRBV11-2; weak D call: TRBD2 (6 bases). CDR1 and CDR2 (germline): SGHAT, FQNNGV. The CDR3 contains 14 residues. V was clipped by 5 bases and J by 9 bases, with 19 bases between them. Here the CDR3 reads CASSIIRGGEAQYI. In DNA, the CDR3 is TGTGCCAGCAGCATAATTAGGGGCGGGGAGGCCCAGTACATC.

V and J are TRBV12-3 or TRBV12-4 and TRBJ2-7, with TRBD2 identical over 7 bases. CDR3 length equals 14 residues. The ends lost 5 bases at V and 11 bases at J; junction bases unmatched: 15. Written as DNA, the CDR3 is TGTGCCAGCAGTCTCCTGACACTCGGGAGCGGGAAGTACTTC. It specifies CASSLLTLGSGKYF.

A note on this clonotype: At one of its ends the junction is not consistent with the germline gene, which may arise from a read error. The chain recombines TRBV6-5 with TRBJ2-7; 10 bases line up with TRBD2. The CDR3 runs 18 residues. Germline CDR1 MNHEY, CDR2 SVGAGI. The CDR3 region is CASSSLTSGTKFVYGQYF. The CDR3 DNA reads TGTGCCAGCAGCTCACTAACTAGCGGGACAAAATTCGTGTACGGGCAGTACTTC.

On this clonotype: Given the absence of the conserved phenylalanine or tryptophan at the CDR3 end, a read error is likely. The genes are TRBV28 and TRBJ1-1; 8 nucleotides align to TRBD1. V trimming: 6 bases; J trimming: 4 bases; junction bases outside the gene matches: 10. CDR1 is MDHEN, CDR2 SYDVKM, per germline. CDR3 size: 15 residues. In DNA form, the CDR3 reads TGTGCCAGCAGCCAAACGGACAGGGCTCTCACTGAAGCTTTCTCT. This gives the protein CASSQTDRALTEAFS.

This clonotype appeared a few times. The chain joins TRBV28 to TRBJ1-1, with D possibly matching TRBD1 (5 bases). The germline V gene has CDR1 MDHEN and CDR2 SYDVKM. The CDR3 consists of 15 residues. V was pared by 9 bases and J by 7 bases, with 24 bases between. The CDR3 sequence is CASSGKGIGTIEAFF. CDR3 DNA sequence: TGTGCCAGTAGCGGGAAGGGGATTGGTACCATTGAAGCTTTCTTT.

The table lists this clonotype with a few counts. This chain joins TRBV11-2 and TRBJ2-7; D possibly corresponds to TRBD2 (5 bases). V dropped 6 bases and J dropped 0 bases, with 15 bases sitting between them. CDR1 and CDR2 from the germline V gene are SGHAT and FQNNGV. This CDR3 is 15 amino acids long. CDR3 in amino acids: CASSPGIGPSYEQYF. The CDR3 DNA is TGTGCCAGCAGTCCCGGGATAGGGCCCTCCTACGAGCAGTACTTC.

As concerns this clonotype: The junction departs from germline at one end; a sequencing error may be responsible. The gene calls are TRBV5-6 and TRBJ1-1; D gene uncertain. The CDR3 length is 15 residues. The germline gives CDR1 SGHDT, CDR2 YYEEEE. CDR3 in amino acids: CDSRKLRGLTTEAFF. For the CDR3, the DNA is TGTGACAGCAGAAAGTTACGAGGTTTGACCACTGAAGCTTTCTTT.

The V and J genes are TRBV11-3 and TRBJ2-3, with a possible D match to TRBD2 (5 bases). The CDR3 is 15 amino acids. Germline V CDR1 and CDR2: SGHNT, YENEEA. CDR3 coding DNA: TGTGCTAGCGCCCGTCTGGAAGTAAGCACAGATACGCAGTATTTT. Its protein product is CASARLEVSTDTQYF.

The V call is TRBV6-1, the J call TRBJ1-5; TRBD1 matches at 7 bases. V was pared by 10 bases and J by 4 bases, with 7 bases of the junction left unmatched. CDR3 length: 13 amino acids. Germline-derived CDR1 and CDR2 are MNHNS and SASEGT. DNA for the CDR3: TGTGCCAACAGGGGTTATAGTAATCAGCCCCAGCATTTT. Protein: CANRGYSNQPQHF.

This chain joins TRBV13 and TRBJ2-3; the match to TRBD2 covers 9 bases. CDR1 is PRHDT and CDR2 is FYEKMQ in the germline V gene (reference sequence). The J segment lost 6 bases and the V segment lost 8 bases, leaving 21 bases of the junction unmatched. The CDR3 is 18 residues long. In nucleotides, the CDR3 is TGTGCCAGCGGCCCCTGGGGGAGGAGTAGCGGGAGTAAGGATACGCAGTATTTT. It codes for CASGPWGRSSGSKDTQYF.